This entry lists 13 T cell receptor beta chains sequenced from one sample in a study of T cells in Graves' hyperthyroidism and ophthalmopathy. Using RNA transcripts as the source, TCR beta CDR3 regions were amplified. Primed by the HTBI set, a first-round RT-PCR was run on the TCR CDR3. TCRdb independently ran MiXCR on the multiplex PCR reads; one entry per CDR3 protein. The table has about 600,000 distinct CDR3 sequences, 14% seen once. The sample comprised blood. All receptors derive from a woman aged 18-30 years with Graves' ophthalmopathy.

The chain joins TRBV25-1 to TRBJ1-4, with 8 nucleotides matching TRBD1. This CDR3 region has 14 residues. The V gene's germline CDR1 is MGHDK and CDR2 SYGVNS. Trimming took 4 bases from V and 6 from J; bases not matched to a gene: 4. The CDR3 DNA is TGTGCCAGCAGTGCAGCGGACAGGGATGAAAAACTGTTTTTT. It encodes CASSAADRDEKLFF. Full variable domain (remainder filled in from reference TRBV25-1 and TRBJ1-4): EADIYQTPRYLVIGTGKKITLECSQTMGHDKMYWYQQDPGMELHLIHYSYGVNSTEKGDLSSESTVSRIRTEHFPLTLESARPSHTSQYLCASSAADRDEKLFFGSGTQLSVL.

There are many counts of this clonotype. The chain combines TRBV30 with TRBJ1-6; D gene ambiguous. CDR3 length: 14 amino acids. Germline CDR1 GTSNPN, CDR2 SVGIG (reference sequence). The germline V and J ends were trimmed by 3 bases and 0 bases, with 6 bases remaining between them. CDR3 protein: CAWSSGSYNSPLHF. In DNA, the CDR3 is TGTGCCTGGAGCAGTGGCTCCTATAATTCACCCCTCCACTTT.

This clonotype was seen repeatedly, ten times or more. The chain is built from TRBV6-4 and TRBJ2-3; 8 bases map to TRBD2. CDR3 length equals 16 residues. Trimming cost V 6 bases and J 0 bases; bases outside gene matches: 8. Per germline, CDR1 MRHNA and CDR2 SNTAGT. CDR3 sequence: CASRAEAGGSTDTQYF. In nucleotides, the CDR3 is TGTGCCAGCAGGGCCGAGGCGGGAGGTAGCACAGATACGCAGTATTTT.

This clonotype occurred many times. V is TRBV12-3 or TRBV12-4 and J is TRBJ1-1; tentatively, D is TRBD1 (5 bases). V dropped 3 bases and J dropped 1 base, with 9 bases sitting between them. The CDR3 length is 14 residues. CDR3 loop: CASSFIGANTEAFF. CDR3 DNA sequence: TGTGCCAGCAGTTTCATAGGGGCGAACACTGAAGCTTTCTTT.

V is TRBV6-1 and J is TRBJ1-2; 7 nucleotides match TRBD1. The CDR3 runs to 14 residues. Germline CDR1 and CDR2: MNHNS and SASEGT. V lost 6 bases and J lost 5; bases outside the gene matches: 9. CDR3 DNA: TGTGCCAGCAGCCTCGGGACAGCGACATATGGCTACACCTTC. Translation gives CASSLGTATYGYTF.

Ten or more counts support this clonotype. The chain has TRBV20-1 and TRBJ1-1; D unclear. CDR1 DFQATT and CDR2 SNEGSKA come from the germline V gene (reference sequence). Trimming cost V 0 bases and J 0 bases, with 5 bases left between them. The CDR3 is made up of 13 amino acids. The CDR3 protein is CSARDQMNTEAFF. DNA of the CDR3: TGCAGTGCTAGAGATCAGATGAACACTGAAGCTTTCTTT.

Concerning this clonotype: A much bigger clone sits one base away, suggesting this may be a read error. V usage is TRBV28 and J usage is TRBJ2-1; D ambiguous. With 3 bases removed from V and 10 bases from J, the gap between germline ends came to 13 bases. The CDR3 covers 13 residues. In germline, CDR1 is MDHEN, CDR2 SYDVKM. CDR3 residues: CASSFFGYYEQFF. The CDR3 coding sequence is TGTGCCAGCAGTTTCTTCGGATACTACGAGCAGTTCTTC. Supplemented by reference TRBV28 and TRBJ2-1, the full variable domain reads DVKVTQSSRYLVKRTGEKVFLECVQDMDHENMFWYRQDPGLGLRLIYFSYDVKMKEKGDIPEGYSVSREKKERFSLILESASTNQTSMYLCASSFFGYYEQFFGPGTRLTVL.

This clonotype has a count of ten or more. This rearrangement joins TRBV24-1 to TRBJ1-1; no clear D gene. The CDR3 spans 14 residues. CDR1 KGHDR and CDR2 SFDVKD come from the germline V gene. V lost 4 bases to trimming and J lost 7 bases, with 15 bases between them. CDR3 DNA: TGTGCCACCAGTGACCCCAGGCGTGAGAGTGAAGCTTTCTTT. Its protein is CATSDPRRESEAFF.

As concerns this clonotype: With a much larger clone just one base away, this may be a read error. J is TRBJ1-1 and V is TRBV27, with D possibly matching TRBD1 (5 bases). Germline CDR1 MNHEY, CDR2 SMNVEV (reference sequence). The V end lost 8 bases, the J end lost 5 bases, and 9 bases lay between the germline ends. The length of the CDR3 is 11 residues. The CDR3 is CASLRGTEAFF. DNA of the CDR3: TGTGCCAGCCTCCGGGGGACTGAAGCTTTCTTT.

The chain couples TRBV27 to TRBJ2-5; 7 nucleotides match TRBD2. This CDR3 spans 14 amino acids. Trimming at V came to 6 bases and at J to 13 bases, leaving 17 bases not matched to a gene. Germline loops: CDR1 MNHEY, CDR2 SMNVEV (reference sequence). The CDR3 region is CASSRAGTNSNWYF. CDR3 coding DNA: TGTGCCAGCAGCCGAGCGGGGACCAACAGCAACTGGTACTTC.

Regarding this clonotype: A read error may be the cause here, since a much bigger clone is one base away. The rearrangement joins TRBV7-3 to TRBJ2-7; D may be TRBD1 or TRBD2 (6 bases each). Per the germline V gene, CDR1 is SGHTA and CDR2 is FQGTGA. This CDR3 contains 15 residues. Here the CDR3 DNA reads TGTGCCAGCAGTCTGGGTTCGGGCGGGGACACCGAGCAGCACTTC. Protein product: CASSLGSGGDTEQHF.

This clonotype was seen many times. The CDR3 region is CASSLSGTAYNTGELFF. CDR3 DNA: TGTGCCAGCAGCTTAAGTGGGACAGCCTATAACACCGGGGAGCTGTTTTTT. The gene calls are TRBV11-3 and TRBJ2-2; TRBD1 aligns across 7 bases. From germline, CDR1 is SGHNT and CDR2 YENEEA. J gave up 2 bases and V 2 bases, and 8 bases lay outside the gene matches. This CDR3 region has 17 residues.

For this clonotype: A junction end diverges from the germline sequence, so it may reflect a read error. CDR3 bases: TGCAGTGCTAGACACTCCCACGAGCAGTACTTC. This translates into CSARHSHEQYF. The V gene is TRBV20-1, the J gene TRBJ2-7; D not resolved. The CDR3 is made up of 11 amino acids. Germline assignment: CDR1 DFQATT and CDR2 SNEGSKA (reference sequence).